This TCR beta chain was captured by sequencing in a study of cytomegalovirus exposure and HLA in healthy donors. Both 60 Vbeta primers and 13 Jbeta primers went into the PCR. Generated by immunoSEQ multiplex PCR, the TCRdb table keeps only in-frame clones and is missing some. The data show about 180,000 clones, around 77% seen once. V trimming: 2 bases; J trimming: 2 bases; junction bases outside the gene matches: 8. The germline V gene encodes CDR1 KGHSH and CDR2 LQKENI. The CDR3 has 16 amino acids. The J gene is TRBJ2-5, the V gene TRBV18; TRBD1 matches at 7 bases. The receptor's source is a man between 60 and 75 years old in good health and CMV-seronegative. Specimen: PBMCs. CDR3 DNA sequence: TGTGCCAGCTCACCATACTGGGACAGCCAGCAAGAGACCCAGTACTTC. This gives the protein CASSPYWDSQQETQYF.